A selection of T cell receptor beta chains follows, all from one sample in a study of Graves' ophthalmopathy and Graves' hyperthyroidism. TCRdb reprocessed the multiplex PCR reads via MiXCR and lists one record per CDR3 protein. The repertoire consists of some 350,000 distinct CDR3 sequences, with approximately 18% occurring once and the leading ten covering roughly 2.3%. Source material: peripheral blood. The receptor set was obtained from an adult woman with stable Graves' hyperthyroidism. Each CDR3 is given with its conserved first and last residue. The order of the fields is clone size, D gene, J gene, V gene, CDR3 protein, CDR3 DNA. D genes are given only for firm matches. Some rows have no size entry. The others give once, few or many, or a class for an expanded clone.

size: many; D: TRBD2; J: TRBJ2-5; V: TRBV7-9; CDR3: CASSLGTTSGEETQYF; DNA: TGTGCCAGCAGCTTAGGGACGACTAGCGGGGAAGAGACCCAGTACTTC
size: many; D: TRBD1; J: TRBJ2-4; V: TRBV12-3/TRBV12-4; CDR3: CASSLLTGGRNIKYF; DNA: TGTGCCAGCAGTTTACTGACAGGGGGCCGGAACATTAAGTACTTC
size: .; D: TRBD1; J: TRBJ2-2; V: TRBV4-1; CDR3: CASSQVRTGKAGELFF; DNA: TGCGCCAGCAGCCAAGTAAGGACAGGGAAAGCCGGGGAGCTGTTTTTT
size: .; D: .; J: TRBJ2-7; V: TRBV12-3/TRBV12-4; CDR3: CASSFYDSYEQYF; DNA: TGTGCCAGCAGTTTCTATGATTCCTACGAGCAGTACTTC
size: .; D: .; J: TRBJ2-5; V: TRBV28; CDR3: CASSSNRAQETQYF; DNA: TGTGCCAGCAGTTCTAACAGGGCCCAAGAGACCCAGTACTTC
size: many; D: .; J: TRBJ2-4; V: TRBV11-2; CDR3: CASSFATLNIQYF; DNA: TGTGCCAGCAGCTTCGCAACTTTAAACATTCAGTACTTC
size: .; D: TRBD1; J: TRBJ1-2; V: TRBV29-1; CDR3: CSVDTWTGVDYGYTF; DNA: TGCAGCGTTGATACCTGGACAGGGGTTGACTATGGCTACACCTTC
size: .; D: TRBD1; J: TRBJ1-2; V: TRBV20-1; CDR3: CSAFRGNYGYTF; DNA: TGCAGTGCTTTCAGGGGGAACTATGGCTACACCTTC
size: many; D: TRBD1; J: TRBJ1-1; V: TRBV20-1; CDR3: CSASTGGWTEAFF; DNA: TGCAGTGCTAGTACAGGGGGATGGACTGAAGCTTTCTTT
size: many; D: TRBD1; J: TRBJ2-7; V: TRBV6-5; CDR3: CASSYSRQGPHEQYF; DNA: TGTGCCAGCAGTTACTCCCGACAGGGTCCCCACGAGCAGTACTTC
size: .; D: .; J: TRBJ1-2; V: TRBV20-1; CDR3: CSAGESYGYTF; DNA: TGCAGTGCGGGGGAGAGCTATGGCTACACCTTC
size: many; D: .; J: TRBJ1-2; V: TRBV6-2/TRBV6-3; CDR3: CAVGANYGYTF; DNA: TGTGCCGTCGGAGCTAACTATGGCTACACCTTC
size: .; D: .; J: TRBJ1-6; V: TRBV5-1; CDR3: CASSFGGRVRNSPLHF; DNA: TGCGCCAGCAGCTTTGGTGGCAGGGTGAGAAATTCACCCCTCCACTTT
size: many; D: TRBD2; J: TRBJ2-7; V: TRBV7-2; CDR3: CASSLVPGTGTKLYEQYF; DNA: TGTGCCAGCAGCTTAGTCCCAGGGACCGGGACTAAACTTTACGAGCAGTACTTC
size: .; D: .; J: TRBJ2-6; V: TRBV6-5; CDR3: CASSYPRRGAGANVLTF; DNA: TGTGCCAGCAGTTATCCTCGCAGGGGGGCTGGGGCCAACGTCCTGACTTTC
size: many; D: TRBD1; J: TRBJ2-3; V: TRBV11-2; CDR3: CASSFQTGRRDTQYF; DNA: TGTGCCAGCAGCTTCCAGACAGGGAGAAGAGATACGCAGTATTTT
size: many; D: .; J: TRBJ2-2; V: TRBV12-5; CDR3: CASGLVRGRGSNTGELFF; DNA: TGTGCTAGTGGTTTGGTAAGGGGGAGGGGCTCGAACACCGGGGAGCTGTTTTTT
size: .; D: .; J: TRBJ2-5; V: TRBV2; CDR3: CASTSRGMAETQYF; DNA: TGTGCCAGCACATCAAGGGGAATGGCAGAGACCCAGTACTTC
size: many; D: TRBD1; J: TRBJ2-7; V: TRBV11-2; CDR3: CASSLTVTGDEQYF; DNA: TGTGCCAGCAGCTTAACGGTGACAGGGGACGAGCAGTACTTC
size: many; D: .; J: TRBJ2-2; V: TRBV2; CDR3: CASSRGAANTGELFF; DNA: TGTGCCAGCAGCCGAGGGGCAGCGAACACCGGGGAGCTGTTTTTT
size: many; D: TRBD1; J: TRBJ1-5; V: TRBV28; CDR3: CASSLPLGTDSNQPQHF; DNA: TGTGCCAGCAGTTTACCCCTTGGGACAGATAGCAATCAGCCCCAGCATTTT
size: many; D: TRBD2; J: TRBJ2-6; V: TRBV28; CDR3: CASSFAGVGANVLTF; DNA: TGTGCCAGCAGTTTTGCGGGGGTTGGGGCCAACGTCCTGACTTTC
size: .; D: .; J: TRBJ1-3; V: TRBV6-2/TRBV6-3; CDR3: CASRPRQFSGNTIYF; DNA: TGTGCCAGCAGACCCAGACAGTTCTCTGGAAACACCATATATTTT
size: once; D: .; J: TRBJ1-1; V: TRBV12-3/TRBV12-4; CDR3: CASSPVRAVTEAFF; DNA: TGTGCCAGCAGTCCCGTTCGAGCAGTCACTGAAGCTTTCTTT
size: many; D: TRBD1; J: TRBJ1-1; V: TRBV2; CDR3: CASSQDRGSEAFF; DNA: TGTGCCAGCAGCCAGGACAGGGGCTCGGAAGCTTTCTTT
size: many; D: .; J: TRBJ2-7; V: TRBV6-2/TRBV6-3; CDR3: CASRYPGEQYF; DNA: TGTGCCAGCAGGTACCCGGGCGAGCAGTACTTC
size: .; D: TRBD1; J: TRBJ2-7; V: TRBV6-1; CDR3: CASYRGSYEQYF; DNA: TGTGCCAGCTACAGGGGCTCCTACGAGCAGTACTTC
size: .; D: TRBD1; J: TRBJ2-7; V: TRBV4-2; CDR3: CASSQGQGPTAYEQYF; DNA: TGTGCCAGCAGCCAGGGACAGGGACCGACTGCCTACGAGCAGTACTTC
size: many; D: .; J: TRBJ1-2; V: TRBV3-1; CDR3: CASSRGVIRDYGYTF; DNA: TGTGCCAGCAGCCGAGGGGTTATCCGGGACTATGGCTACACCTTC
size: many; D: .; J: TRBJ2-5; V: TRBV6-2/TRBV6-3; CDR3: CASTSRRTQETQYF; DNA: TGTGCCAGCACTTCCCGAAGAACTCAAGAGACCCAGTACTTC
size: .; D: TRBD1; J: TRBJ1-5; V: TRBV6-1; CDR3: CASSEALGQGGQPQHF; DNA: TGTGCCAGCAGTGAAGCGCTTGGACAGGGGGGTCAGCCCCAGCATTTT
size: many; D: .; J: TRBJ2-2; V: TRBV6-1; CDR3: CASSGTRAGELFF; DNA: TGTGCCAGCAGTGGGACCAGGGCCGGGGAGCTGTTTTTT
size: many; D: .; J: TRBJ1-2; V: TRBV28; CDR3: CASSLAGSYNYGYTF; DNA: TGTGCCAGCAGTTTAGCAGGTTCCTATAACTATGGCTACACCTTC
size: many; D: TRBD2; J: TRBJ2-7; V: TRBV29-1; CDR3: CSVELAGEQYF; DNA: TGCAGCGTTGAACTAGCGGGTGAGCAGTACTTC
size: many; D: .; J: TRBJ2-6; V: TRBV24-1; CDR3: CATSSTGIDGANVLTF; DNA: TGTGCCACCAGTAGTACAGGGATCGACGGGGCCAACGTCCTGACTTTC
size: .; D: TRBD1; J: TRBJ1-5; V: TRBV6-1; CDR3: CASSGQGAPSIQPQHF; DNA: TGTGCCAGCAGCGGACAGGGGGCTCCTAGCATTCAGCCCCAGCATTTT
size: many; D: .; J: TRBJ1-2; V: TRBV5-1; CDR3: CASSLVSSEGGYTF; DNA: TGCGCCAGCAGCTTGGTGTCCTCGGAGGGTGGCTACACCTTC
size: few; D: TRBD2; J: TRBJ2-5; V: TRBV9; CDR3: CASSSGLAGTQYF; DNA: TGTGCCAGCAGCTCGGGACTAGCGGGGACCCAGTACTTC
size: many; D: TRBD1; J: TRBJ1-5; V: TRBV27; CDR3: CASSLLGQGQRQPQHF; DNA: TGTGCCAGCAGTTTGTTAGGACAGGGGCAACGGCAGCCCCAGCATTTT
size: .; D: TRBD2; J: TRBJ2-5; V: TRBV6-1; CDR3: CASSRTSTSYQETQYF; DNA: TGTGCCAGCAGTAGGACTAGCACATCGTACCAAGAGACCCAGTACTTC
size: many; D: .; J: TRBJ1-3; V: TRBV5-1; CDR3: CASSLGPDRSGNTIYF; DNA: TGCGCCAGCAGCTTGGGGCCGGACCGCTCTGGAAACACCATATATTTT
size: many; D: .; J: TRBJ1-5; V: TRBV20-1; CDR3: CSARDQRGSWQPQHF; DNA: TGCAGTGCTAGAGATCAAAGGGGCTCCTGGCAGCCCCAGCATTTT
size: many; D: .; J: TRBJ2-2; V: TRBV12-5; CDR3: CASGLSTGEGPGELFF; DNA: TGTGCTAGTGGTTTGTCGACAGGGGAGGGTCCCGGGGAGCTGTTTTTT
size: many; D: .; J: TRBJ2-7; V: TRBV20-1; CDR3: CSARDTRSYEQYF; DNA: TGCAGTGCTAGAGATACTAGATCCTACGAGCAGTACTTC
size: many; D: .; J: TRBJ1-3; V: TRBV25-1; CDR3: CASSGNSRNTIYF; DNA: TGTGCCAGCAGTGGGAACAGCCGAAACACCATATATTTT
size: many; D: TRBD1; J: TRBJ1-1; V: TRBV30; CDR3: CAWSRQGRVNTEAFF; DNA: TGTGCCTGGAGTAGACAGGGACGGGTGAACACTGAAGCTTTCTTT
size: many; D: TRBD2; J: TRBJ2-2; V: TRBV6-2/TRBV6-3; CDR3: CASQGRAREFIGELFF; DNA: TGTGCCAGCCAGGGTCGGGCGCGGGAGTTTATCGGGGAGCTGTTTTTT
size: many; D: .; J: TRBJ1-6; V: TRBV5-1; CDR3: CASSSQGHDSPLHF; DNA: TGCGCCAGCAGCTCACAGGGTCACGATTCACCCCTCCACTTT
size: .; D: TRBD1; J: TRBJ1-1; V: TRBV7-6; CDR3: CASSATAGGRTEAFF; DNA: TGTGCCAGCAGCGCGACGGCAGGGGGCCGGACTGAAGCTTTCTTT
size: few; D: .; J: TRBJ2-7; V: TRBV4-2; CDR3: CASSQDGVAAYEQYF; DNA: TGTGCCAGCAGCCAAGATGGGGTCGCCGCCTACGAGCAGTACTTC
size: many; D: .; J: TRBJ1-1; V: TRBV6-4; CDR3: CASSVEANTEAFF; DNA: TGTGCCAGCAGTGTAGAAGCGAACACTGAAGCTTTCTTT
size: many; D: TRBD1; J: TRBJ1-2; V: TRBV12-3/TRBV12-4; CDR3: CASSPRTGGFERDGYTF; DNA: TGTGCCAGCAGTCCACGGACAGGGGGCTTCGAACGAGATGGCTACACCTTC
size: many; D: TRBD1; J: TRBJ2-5; V: TRBV6-1; CDR3: CASSDYRGRREAQYF; DNA: TGTGCCAGCAGTGATTACAGGGGGCGCCGGGAGGCCCAGTACTTC
size: many; D: .; J: TRBJ1-2; V: TRBV6-5; CDR3: CASSYSSRPYGYTF; DNA: TGTGCCAGCAGTTACTCGAGTCGGCCCTATGGCTACACCTTC
size: many; D: .; J: TRBJ2-7; V: TRBV25-1; CDR3: CASSDSGPPTYEQYF; DNA: TGTGCCAGCAGTGACTCGGGACCGCCTACCTACGAGCAGTACTTC